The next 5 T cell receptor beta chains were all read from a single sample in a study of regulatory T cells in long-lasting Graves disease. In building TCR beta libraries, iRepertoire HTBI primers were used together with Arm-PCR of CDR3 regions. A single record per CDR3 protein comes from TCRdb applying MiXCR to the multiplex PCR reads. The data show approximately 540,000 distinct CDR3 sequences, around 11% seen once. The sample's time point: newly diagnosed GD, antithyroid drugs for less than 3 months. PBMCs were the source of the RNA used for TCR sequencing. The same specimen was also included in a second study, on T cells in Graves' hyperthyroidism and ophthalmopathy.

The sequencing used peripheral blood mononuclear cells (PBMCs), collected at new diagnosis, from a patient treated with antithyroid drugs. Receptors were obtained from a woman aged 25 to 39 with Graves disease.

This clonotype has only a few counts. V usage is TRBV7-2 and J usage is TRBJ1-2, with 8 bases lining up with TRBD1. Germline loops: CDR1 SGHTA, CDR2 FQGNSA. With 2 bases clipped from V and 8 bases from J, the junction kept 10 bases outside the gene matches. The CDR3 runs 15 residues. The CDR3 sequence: CASSLFSGGGGGYTF. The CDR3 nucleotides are TGTGCCAGCAGCTTATTTTCAGGGGGCGGAGGGGGCTACACCTTC.

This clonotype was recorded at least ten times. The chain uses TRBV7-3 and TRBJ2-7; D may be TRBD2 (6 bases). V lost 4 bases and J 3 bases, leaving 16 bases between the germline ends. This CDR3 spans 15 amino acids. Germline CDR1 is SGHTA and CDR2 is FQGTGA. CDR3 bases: TGTGCCAGCAGCTGTGAGACTAGACCCTTCTACGAGCAGTACTTC. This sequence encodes CASSCETRPFYEQYF.

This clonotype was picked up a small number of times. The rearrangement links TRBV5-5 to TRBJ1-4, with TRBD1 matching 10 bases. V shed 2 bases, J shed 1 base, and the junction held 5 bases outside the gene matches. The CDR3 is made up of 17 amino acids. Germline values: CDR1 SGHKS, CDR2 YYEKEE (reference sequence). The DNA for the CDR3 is TGTGCCAGCAGCTTTGGGGACAGGGGTGGAACTAATGAAAAACTGTTTTTT. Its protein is CASSFGDRGGTNEKLFF.

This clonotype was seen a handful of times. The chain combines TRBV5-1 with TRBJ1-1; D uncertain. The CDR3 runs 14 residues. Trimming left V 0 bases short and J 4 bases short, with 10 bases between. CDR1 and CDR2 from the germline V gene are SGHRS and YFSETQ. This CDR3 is CASSLEFGGTEAFF. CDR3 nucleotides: TGCGCCAGCAGCTTGGAGTTCGGCGGCACTGAAGCTTTCTTT.

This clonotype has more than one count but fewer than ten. The CDR3 DNA follows: TGCAGCGTTGGGTCAGCCATGAACACTGAAGCTTTCTTT. Protein sequence: CSVGSAMNTEAFF. The chain uses TRBV29-1 and TRBJ1-1; D is undetermined. The CDR3 runs to 13 residues. V lost 4 bases and J 0 bases, leaving 9 bases between the germline ends. Per germline, CDR1 SQVTM and CDR2 ANQGSEA.